The rows below give T cell receptor beta chains drawn from one sample of a study of OX40 agonist ivuxolimab in advanced cancers. The protocol was immunoSEQ multiplex PCR, while the TCRdb copy is restricted to in-frame clones and leaves out a portion. The data hold roughly 86,000 clones, with 80% to 95% observed a single time. This specimen was CD4+ or CD8+ T cells sorted from blood, taken in a trial of the OX40 agonist ivuxolimab. These receptors originate from an adult with an advanced solid tumor such as melanoma, head and neck, liver or kidney cancer. The conserved cysteine and the conserved F or W are not part of the CDR3 here.

V gene	CDR3 protein
TRBV7-2	ASSLGQLLSYEQY
TRBV19	ASSPHDHYGYT
TRBV6-1	ASSEASTRVF
TRBV19	ASSPTGRGNEKLF
TRBV20-1	LLASTDTQY
TRBV19	ASSTSGSFGNEQF
TRBV28	ASSLDGTGDTQY
TRBV19	ASSSTGGSYEQY
TRBV6-5	ASSYGRSSYEQY
TRBV23-1	ASSQQCDWAV
TRBV30	AWIPGHSRAF
TRBV27	ASSLSGQETQY
TRBV18	ASSQTGRTEAF
TRBV28	ASSPLFGNQPQH
TRBV6-1	AIRLTGGWSEQY
TRBV25-1	ASTEAGVRNEQF
TRBV19	ASSLTGVTREQY
TRBV7-9	ASSPAGAGYT
TRBV7-9	ASKTPPFRLGQETQY
TRBV9	ASSVRQGGYGYT
TRBV28	ASSPGGSPNTEAF
TRBV10-3	AISESRLILPYEQY
TRBV6-5	ASSLGSPAYEQY
TRBV9	ASSVGTSGMGELF
TRBV6-5	ASSTREGGNYGYT
TRBV19	ASSIGAWEAGQF
TRBV7-9	ASSLAGTNNEQF
TRBV28	ASSFKRDSYEQY
TRBV5-1	ASSSGTGRSTDTQY
TRBV11-3	ASSLAPPGSGFYEQY
TRBV7-9	ASSLGPRTDTQY
TRBV2	ASSEVESWAF
TRBV28	ATRLLDTIY